These 19 T cell receptor beta chains were all obtained from the same sample, sequenced in a study of T cells in Graves' hyperthyroidism and ophthalmopathy. Researchers amplified the TCR beta CDR3 regions from RNA transcripts. The TCR CDR3 first-round RT-PCR relied on the HTBI primer set. Each CDR3 protein is one row after TCRdb ran MiXCR on the multiplex PCR reads. The sample shows some 440,000 distinct CDR3 sequences, less than 20% of them seen only once. Input material: blood. The receptors come from a young woman with Graves' hyperthyroidism.

This chain joins TRBV10-2 and TRBJ1-1, with 8 bases identical to TRBD1. Germline CDR1 is WSHSY and CDR2 is SAAADI. Unmatched junction bases numbered 11, after V lost 6 bases and J lost 11 bases. This CDR3 comprises 13 residues. The CDR3 DNA follows: TGCGCCAGCAGGGTGACAGGGGAGGGGAACGCTTTCTTT. Translation: CASRVTGEGNAFF.

The chain joins TRBV6-1 to TRBJ2-1; D is ambiguous. Germline CDR1 MNHNS, CDR2 SASEGT. This CDR3 spans 13 amino acids. With 2 bases removed from V and 12 bases from J, the gap between germline ends came to 14 bases. CDR3 DNA sequence: TGTGCCAGCAGTGAATTGACGAATGGAATGCAGTTCTTC. Protein sequence: CASSELTNGMQFF.

This clonotype was detected ten times or more. The rearrangement joins TRBV28 to TRBJ2-3; 7 nucleotides agree with TRBD1. The germline gives CDR1 MDHEN, CDR2 SYDVKM. Trimming at V came to 5 bases and at J to 3 bases, leaving 14 bases not matched to a gene. The CDR3 extends over 17 amino acids. Written as DNA, the CDR3 is TGTGCCAGCAGTGCCAGAGGGACAGCCTTGATAACAGATACGCAGTATTTT. This gives the protein CASSARGTALITDTQYF.

A remark on this clonotype: A much larger clonotype is one base distant, so this may be a read error. Here the CDR3 reads CTSSFLTSGSYEQYF. In DNA form, the CDR3 reads TGTACCAGCAGTTTTTTGACTAGCGGGAGTTACGAGCAGTACTTC. This chain connects TRBV12-3 or TRBV12-4 to TRBJ2-7; 12 positions agree with TRBD2. The CDR3 covers 15 residues.

In this sample, this clonotype turned up many times. CDR3 region: CASSSGTSSYEQYF. CDR3 coding DNA: TGTGCCAGCAGTTCCGGGACAAGCTCCTACGAGCAGTACTTC. The rearrangement links TRBV2 to TRBJ2-7; possible D gene TRBD1, 6 bases. CDR1 is SNHLY, CDR2 FYNNEI, per germline. Trimming removed 5 bases from V and 0 bases from J, with 11 bases in between. This CDR3 spans 14 amino acids.

This clonotype was recorded at least ten times. The V call is TRBV5-1, the J call TRBJ1-1, with TRBD1 as a possible D gene (5 bases). Germline loops: CDR1 SGHRS, CDR2 YFSETQ. V dropped 0 bases and J dropped 5 bases, with 11 bases sitting between them. This CDR3 contains 14 residues. Written as DNA, the CDR3 is TGCGCCAGCAGCTTGGAGGCAGGGAGGACTGAAGCTTTCTTT. This codes for CASSLEAGRTEAFF.

CDR3 amino acids: CASSPSLSSNQPQHF. CDR3 in DNA: TGTGCCAGCAGCCCCTCCCTCAGTAGCAATCAGCCCCAGCATTTT. The V and J genes are TRBV3-1 and TRBJ1-5; D ambiguous. Trimming removed 4 bases from V and 0 bases from J, with 10 bases in between. Germline assignment: CDR1 LGHDT and CDR2 YNNKEL (reference sequence). The CDR3 is 15 residues long.

This clonotype was seen at least ten times. The rearrangement joins TRBV5-1 to TRBJ1-2; no reliable D call. V lost 0 bases, J lost 8 bases, and 8 bases lay in between. The CDR3 loop spans 12 amino acids. CDR1 is SGHRS and CDR2 is YFSETQ in the germline V gene. CDR3 residues: CASSLETGGYTF. As DNA, the CDR3 is TGCGCCAGCAGCTTGGAAACTGGAGGCTACACCTTC.

This clonotype was seen a handful of times. This chain links TRBV6-1 with TRBJ2-3; 9 nucleotides align to TRBD2. The junction had 12 bases not matched to a gene; V was cut back by 6 bases and J by 2 bases. In germline, CDR1 is MNHNS, CDR2 SASEGT. The CDR3 sequence is 17 residues long. CDR3 in DNA: TGTGCCAGCAGGCCGGGGATAAGCGGGGGGCTCACAGATACGCAGTATTTT. This gives the protein CASRPGISGGLTDTQYF.

This clonotype was seen more than once but under ten times. The chain has TRBV20-1 and TRBJ2-2; a possible D gene is TRBD2 (6 bases). The CDR3 sequence is 13 residues long. From germline, CDR1 is DFQATT and CDR2 SNEGSKA (reference sequence). V was pared by 7 bases and J by 5 bases, with 14 bases between. The CDR3 nucleotides are TGCAGTGTAGAGGGAGGAGGGACCGGGGAGCTGTTTTTT. This gives the protein CSVEGGGTGELFF.

The J gene is TRBJ2-7, the V gene TRBV12-3 or TRBV12-4; TRBD2 matches at 7 bases. The CDR3 has 14 amino acids. V shed 7 bases and J 7 bases; nucleotides not matched to a gene: 13. The CDR3 bases are TGTGCCAGCACCATCAGCGGGACTTCCTCGGAGCAGTACTTC. Protein product: CASTISGTSSEQYF.

As regards this clonotype: Germline and junction disagree at one end, which may indicate a read error. CDR3 in DNA: TGTGCCAGCAGCAGAAAAGAGGTTTTGAATAATTCACCCCTCCACTTT. It translates to CASSRKEVLNNSPLHF. V gene TRBV5-1 combines with J gene TRBJ1-6; D ambiguous. CDR1 SGHRS and CDR2 YFSETQ come from the germline V gene. CDR3 length: 16 amino acids. Combining the CDR3 with reference TRBV5-1 and TRBJ1-6 gives the whole variable domain KAGVTQTPRYLIKTRGQQVTLSCSPISGHRSVSWYQQTPGQGLQFLFEYFSETQRNKGNFPGRFSGRQFSNSRSEMNVSTLELGDSALYLCASSRKEVLNNSPLHFGNGTRLTVT.

This clonotype showed up many times. The gene calls are TRBV12-3 or TRBV12-4 and TRBJ2-3; 11 positions match TRBD2. The CDR3 spans 15 residues. Trimming cost V 6 bases and J 2 bases; bases outside gene matches: 4. The CDR3 region is CASSLSGGATDTQYF. The CDR3 DNA reads TGTGCCAGCAGCCTTAGCGGGGGGGCCACAGATACGCAGTATTTT.

About this clonotype itself: The junction and the germline gene differ at one end; a read error may be behind it. V usage is TRBV20-1 and J usage is TRBJ2-1, with 10 bases that match TRBD2. Per the germline V gene, CDR1 is DFQATT and CDR2 is SNEGSKA (reference sequence). CDR3 length: 16 amino acids. CDR3 nucleotides: TGCAGGGCTAGAGCGACTAGCGGGTATTCCTACAATGAGCAGTTCTTC. Translating gives CRARATSGYSYNEQFF.

In this sample, this clonotype turned up many times. The CDR3 reads CASSFGQETQYF. CDR3 DNA: TGTGCCAGCAGTTTCGGGCAAGAGACCCAGTACTTC. This sequence joins TRBV12-3 or TRBV12-4 and TRBJ2-5; D is unclear. Trimming removed 3 bases from V and 2 bases from J, with 4 bases in between. CDR3 size: 12 residues.

The table lists this clonotype with a count of one. V is TRBV7-6 and J is TRBJ2-1; 11 bases map to TRBD2. Matching the DNA end better, TRBJ2-7 makes the J call doubtful. Germline V gives CDR1 SGHVS, CDR2 FNYEAQ. The CDR3 is 18 residues long. CDR3: CASSLGTSGPASYNEQYF. CDR3 bases: TGTGCCAGCAGCTTAGGGACTAGCGGGCCCGCCTCCTACAATGAGCAGTACTTC.

This clonotype was counted only a few times. The V and J genes are TRBV7-2 and TRBJ1-1; D may be TRBD1 (5 bases). V was pared by 3 bases and J by 1 base, with 9 bases between. CDR3 size: 14 residues. The germline CDR1 and CDR2 sequences are SGHTA and FQGNSA. In nucleotides, the CDR3 is TGTGCCAGCAGCTTGGGGGTATGGAACACTGAAGCTTTCTTT. It specifies CASSLGVWNTEAFF. Complete variable domain (other parts from reference TRBV7-2 and TRBJ1-1): GAGVSQSPSNKVTEKGKDVELRCDPISGHTALYWYRQSLGQGLEFLIYFQGNSAPDKSGLPSDRFSAERTGGSVSTLTIQRTQQEDSAVYLCASSLGVWNTEAFFGQGTRLTVV.

This clonotype was detected only a few times. The rearrangement joins TRBV7-2 to TRBJ2-5, with a possible D match to TRBD2 (6 bases). CDR3 length: 15 amino acids. From germline, CDR1 is SGHTA and CDR2 FQGNSA. V lost 4 bases and J 7 bases, leaving 19 bases between the germline ends. CDR3 sequence: CASSWRGRELGTQYF. CDR3 coding DNA: TGTGCCAGCAGCTGGAGAGGCCGGGAGTTGGGGACCCAGTACTTC.

This clonotype was detected many times. The chain recombines TRBV5-1 with TRBJ2-3, with TRBD2 matching 8 bases. The V gene end was trimmed by 0 bases and the J gene end by 3 bases; junction bases not matched to a gene: 12. The CDR3 length is 18 residues. The germline CDR1 and CDR2 sequences are SGHRS and YFSETQ. The chain's CDR3 is CASSLVTSGVSGTDTQYF. DNA of the CDR3: TGCGCCAGCAGCTTGGTTACTAGCGGCGTATCTGGGACAGATACGCAGTATTTT.